These 24 T cell receptor beta chains originate from one sample sequenced in a study of cytomegalovirus exposure and HLA in healthy donors. Primers for the PCR totalled 60 Vbeta and 13 Jbeta. TCRdb's copy holds only in-frame clones and misses some; the assay was immunoSEQ multiplex PCR. The data contain approximately 120,000 clones, 76% of them seen just once; the ten biggest clones take up roughly 2%. The sequencing sample was made of PBMCs. The origin of the receptors is a man in his fifties or sixties in good health and CMV-seronegative.

The rearrangement uses TRBV2 and TRBJ2-2, with 7 nucleotides matching TRBD2. Germline V gene data show CDR1 as SNHLY and CDR2 as FYNNEI. V gave up 6 bases and J gave up 0 bases; unmatched junction bases: 7. This CDR3 has 16 residues. For the CDR3, the DNA is TGTGCCAGCAGAAAAGCGGGGACGACGAACACCGGGGAGCTGTTTTTT. Its protein product is CASRKAGTTNTGELFF.

The chain joins TRBV5-1 to TRBJ2-1, with a possible D match to TRBD2 (6 bases). The CDR3 sequence is 13 residues long. Looked up from germline, CDR1 is SGHRS and CDR2 is YFSETQ. V was clipped by 5 bases and J by 5 bases, with 11 bases between them. In DNA, the CDR3 is TGCGCCAGCAGAACCGGGGGAGACAATGAGCAGTTCTTC. Protein: CASRTGGDNEQFF.

The chain combines TRBV28 with TRBJ1-5; D gene ambiguous. The germline CDR1 and CDR2 sequences are MDHEN and SYDVKM. The CDR3 runs 14 residues. Trimming took off 1 base at V and 7 bases at J, with 11 bases between the two ends. The CDR3 bases are TGTGCCAGCAGTTTATCCCCGGGCGGGCAGCCCCAGCATTTT. This gives the protein CASSLSPGGQPQHF.

The rearrangement links TRBV6-1 to TRBJ1-2; D call uncertain. The V gene lost 5 bases and the J gene lost 6 bases, with 13 bases spanning the gap. The CDR3 is 13 residues long. The germline V gene has CDR1 MNHNS and CDR2 SASEGT. The CDR3 DNA follows: TGTGCCAGCAGTAGGAGATGGGAGGATGGCTACACCTTC. Its protein is CASSRRWEDGYTF.

The chain uses TRBV6-1 and TRBJ2-5; 8 bases are shared with TRBD2. Germline loops: CDR1 MNHNS, CDR2 SASEGT. V gave up 8 bases and J gave up 4 bases; unmatched junction bases: 12. This CDR3 has 15 amino acids. This CDR3 reads CASVRLGGAIETQYF. DNA for the CDR3: TGTGCCAGCGTGAGGCTCGGGGGGGCTATAGAGACCCAGTACTTC.

The V gene is TRBV25-1, the J gene TRBJ2-1, with D possibly being TRBD2 (6 bases). Between the trimmed V and J ends, which lost 3 bases and 0 bases, there was a span of 12 bases. The CDR3 has 16 residues. The germline CDR1 and CDR2 sequences are MGHDK and SYGVNS. This chain's CDR3 is CASSDQRVSSYNEQFF. In DNA, the CDR3 is TGTGCCAGCAGTGATCAGCGGGTCAGCTCCTACAATGAGCAGTTCTTC.

The V and J genes are TRBV13 and TRBJ1-1, with D possibly matching TRBD1 (6 bases). V lost 4 bases and J 4 bases, leaving 10 bases between the germline ends. This CDR3 is 13 amino acids long. The V gene's germline CDR1 is PRHDT and CDR2 FYEKMQ (reference sequence). CDR3: CASSSGGGTEAFF. The CDR3 DNA follows: TGTGCCAGCAGCTCGGGGGGCGGCACTGAAGCTTTCTTT.

The J gene is TRBJ2-1, the V gene TRBV10-1; D possibly corresponds to TRBD2 (5 bases). V dropped 3 bases and J dropped 7 bases, with 25 bases sitting between them. This CDR3 region has 18 residues. Germline V gene sequence: CDR1 WNHNN, CDR2 SYGVQD (reference sequence). DNA of the CDR3: TGCGCCAGCAGTGACCCTACCTCAGGACCACCGGGGATGAATGAGCAGTTCTTC. Its translation: CASSDPTSGPPGMNEQFF.

The chain couples TRBV7-9 to TRBJ2-5; 10 positions match TRBD1. With 5 bases clipped from V and 6 bases from J, the junction kept 12 bases outside the gene matches. The CDR3 has 16 amino acids. Germline values: CDR1 SEHNR, CDR2 FQNEAQ (reference sequence). The CDR3 coding sequence is TGTGCCAGCAGCCCCCCCGGGACAGGGGACGGAAAGACCCAGTACTTC. Translating it yields CASSPPGTGDGKTQYF.

The chain combines TRBV5-1 with TRBJ2-3; 11 bases are shared with TRBD2. This CDR3 spans 16 amino acids. Trimming removed 1 base from V and 0 bases from J; junction bases left unmatched: 1. The germline CDR1 and CDR2 sequences are SGHRS and YFSETQ. This CDR3 reads CASSLRLAGSTDTQYF. The CDR3 DNA reads as TGCGCCAGCAGCTTGCGACTAGCGGGGAGCACAGATACGCAGTATTTT.

V is TRBV4-1 and J is TRBJ1-5; 8 bases align to TRBD1. V lost 0 bases, J lost 7 bases, and 5 bases stayed unmatched. The CDR3 is 15 residues long. CDR1 and CDR2 (germline): MGHRA, YSYEKL. CDR3 in DNA: TGCGCCAGCAGCCAAGAAGACGGGGACAGGCAGCCCCAGCATTTT. It encodes CASSQEDGDRQPQHF.

The chain employs TRBV7-3 and TRBJ1-1; D unclear. CDR3 length equals 14 residues. V lost 2 bases and J 2 bases, leaving 9 bases between the germline ends. CDR1 is SGHTA, CDR2 FQGTGA, per germline. As DNA, the CDR3 is TGTGCCAGCAGCTTACTCCACAGCAACACTGAAGCTTTCTTT. Translation gives CASSLLHSNTEAFF.

This clone was seen only a few times. The chain uses TRBV6-1 and TRBJ2-5, with unresolved D. Germline loops: CDR1 MNHNS, CDR2 SASEGT. The CDR3 runs 13 residues. V was cut by 0 bases and J by 1 base, with 3 bases left in between. In DNA, the CDR3 is TGTGCCAGCAGTGAAGCCCTCCAAGAGACCCAGTACTTC. It is translated as CASSEALQETQYF.

V is TRBV4-1 and J is TRBJ1-6; 9 positions agree with TRBD1. The CDR3 covers 17 residues. The V gene's germline CDR1 is MGHRA and CDR2 YSYEKL. With V trimmed by 2 bases and J by 10 bases, 12 bases remained unmatched. The CDR3 spells CASSQPYRDREGSPLHF. The CDR3 region has the DNA TGCGCCAGCAGCCAACCTTACCGGGACAGGGAGGGCTCACCCCTCCACTTT.

CDR3 protein: CASSLYPQGGYEQYF. The CDR3 DNA reads TGTGCCAGCAGCTTATATCCACAGGGTGGTTACGAGCAGTACTTC. The chain employs TRBV7-9 and TRBJ2-7, with D possibly being TRBD1 (6 bases). The V gene's germline CDR1 is SEHNR and CDR2 FQNEAQ (reference sequence). V was pared by 2 bases and J by 4 bases, with 15 bases between. The CDR3 is 15 amino acids.

This chain connects TRBV5-6 to TRBJ2-1, with a possible D match to TRBD1 (6 bases). Germline loops: CDR1 SGHDT, CDR2 YYEEEE. V shed 4 bases and J shed 1 base, with 15 bases lying between them. This CDR3 is 16 amino acids long. The CDR3 loop is CASSPETGDSYNEQFF. The CDR3 DNA sequence: TGTGCCAGCAGCCCAGAGACAGGCGATTCCTACAATGAGCAGTTCTTC.

In this sample, this clone turned up a few times. The chain uses TRBV4-3 and TRBJ1-6; TRBD1 might be the D (6 bases). CDR3 length: 15 residues. The ends were cut back, 4 bases at V and 5 bases at J, with 12 bases in the middle. The V gene's germline CDR1 is LGHNA and CDR2 YSLEER. CDR3 residues: CASSPGQSNNSPLHF. The CDR3 nucleotides read TGCGCCAGCAGCCCCGGACAGTCGAATAATTCACCCCTCCACTTT.

The chain recombines TRBV10-3 with TRBJ1-2; 9 bases fit TRBD1. CDR3 length: 13 amino acids. Losses at the gene ends were 6 bases for V and 2 bases for J; bases not matched to a gene: 1. Germline CDR1 ENHRY, CDR2 SYGVKD. In DNA, the CDR3 is TGTGCCATCAGCGGGACAGGGAACTATGGCTACACCTTC. Amino acids: CAISGTGNYGYTF.

This chain links TRBV5-1 with TRBJ1-2; D call uncertain. The V gene's germline CDR1 is SGHRS and CDR2 YFSETQ. The CDR3 has 12 amino acids. V was pared by 1 base and J by 7 bases, with 8 bases between. CDR3 DNA: TGCGCCAGCAGCTTGCTCGGGGTTGGCTACACCTTC. Translated: CASSLLGVGYTF.

This chain links TRBV7-9 with TRBJ1-3; D not resolved. The germline V gene encodes CDR1 SEHNR and CDR2 FQNEAQ (reference sequence). CDR3 length: 13 amino acids. Trimming stripped 3 bases from V and 0 bases from J, with 3 bases between. The CDR3 here is CASSFGSGNTIYF. As DNA, the CDR3 is TGTGCCAGCAGCTTCGGCTCTGGAAACACCATATATTTT. Using reference TRBV7-9 and TRBJ1-3 for the parts outside the CDR3, the full variable domain is DTGVSQNPRHKITKRGQNVTFRCDPISEHNRLYWYRQTLGQGPEFLTYFQNEAQLEKSRLLSDRFSAERPKGSFSTLEIQRTEQGDSAMYLCASSFGSGNTIYFGEGSWLTVV.

Details on this clone: This specimen includes other DNA sequences encoding the same CDR3. The V call is TRBV5-6, the J call TRBJ1-5, with 9 bases aligning to TRBD1. The junction had 5 bases not matched to a gene; V was cut back by 4 bases and J by 6 bases. The germline V gene encodes CDR1 SGHDT and CDR2 YYEEEE. This CDR3 spans 14 amino acids. The CDR3, as DNA: TGTGCCAGCAGCCATGGGACAGGGCCTCAGCCCCAGCATTTT. Translated, it gives CASSHGTGPQPQHF.

This rearrangement joins TRBV6-4 to TRBJ1-1; 9 nucleotides align to TRBD1. The CDR3 sequence is 14 residues long. The germline V gene has CDR1 MRHNA and CDR2 SNTAGT. The junction had 7 bases not matched to a gene; V was cut back by 6 bases and J by 5 bases. This chain's CDR3 is CASRRQGGRTEAFF. The CDR3 DNA follows: TGTGCCAGCAGGAGACAGGGGGGACGTACTGAAGCTTTCTTT.

The CDR3 here is CASSVWGGPGEQYV. The CDR3 DNA is TGTGCCAGCAGTGTGTGGGGGGGGCCGGGCGAGCAGTACGTC. The genes are TRBV2 and TRBJ2-7, with a weak D call TRBD2 (7 bases). This CDR3 contains 14 residues. Trimming pared 4 bases from V and 6 bases from J, leaving 16 bases between. Germline V CDR1 and CDR2: SNHLY, FYNNEI.

The rearrangement links TRBV7-9 to TRBJ2-5, with a weak D call TRBD2 (6 bases). CDR3 length: 14 residues. Germline V lookup: CDR1 SEHNR, CDR2 FQNEAQ (reference sequence). V dropped 2 bases and J dropped 5 bases, with 12 bases sitting between them. The CDR3 nucleotides read TGTGCCAGCAGCTTATTGGAGGGGATTGAGACCCAGTACTTC. Its translation: CASSLLEGIETQYF.